This T cell receptor beta chain originates from a study of blood T cell repertoires in COVID-19. Turning to the study itself: The United States, Italy and Spain provided the acute and convalescent COVID-19 samples. T cells, B-cell-depleted T cells, or PBMCs supplied cDNA or gDNA.

In the original analysis: Amplified reference gene primers provided the basis for estimating nucleated cell counts. Measured with immunoSEQ multiplex PCR; TCRdb has only the in-frame clones, and not every one. V, J and clone size derive from that table, while D and trimming were established from the DNA sequence. The sample has 75,000 to 90,000 clones, 78% seen once; the top ten hold 36%. This CDR3 contains 15 residues. Losses at the gene ends were 6 bases for V and 7 bases for J; bases not matched to a gene: 13. Recruited during active infection, patients (from Seattle) were subsequently followed longitudinally.

This rearrangement joins TRBV23-1 to TRBJ2-7; 9 bases line up with TRBD1. TRBV23-1 is designated an ORF whose function remains uncertain. The sequenced sample was peripheral blood. The clonotype originates from a man in his 60s with COVID-19, enrolled during active disease. CDR3 bases: TGCGCCAGCAGCAGGATCGGGACAGGGTTCGAAGAGCAGTACTTC. This encodes CASSRIGTGFEEQYF.